These 3 T cell receptor beta chains originate from one sample sequenced in a study of CD8+ T cells in alopecia areata (dated 2018 in TCRdb). Library creation used the immunoSEQ multiplex PCR assay. RNA was extracted from all samples and reverse transcribed into cDNA as template for TCR sequencing. Imported from immuneACCESS, the table was reduced by TCRdb to in-frame sequences with V and J called. These copies leave out some clones; in studies compared against another copy, an unresolved V gene accounts for under half, and the cause of the remainder is not known. Recorded for this sample are 140,000 to 150,000 clones; about 51% of them occurred a single time. The top ten clonotypes cover 0.95% to 1% of the sample. This specimen's time point label, interpreted: baseline before oral tofacitinib. The sequenced sample was CD4+ T cells sorted from blood, obtained at week 0. The receptors originated from a human donor with alopecia areata.

The gene calls are TRBV6-5 and TRBJ2-1; perhaps TRBD2 as D (5 bases). CDR3 length equals 14 residues. Looked up from germline, CDR1 is MNHEY and CDR2 is SVGAGI. V was clipped by 0 bases and J by 7 bases, with 10 bases between them. CDR3 protein: CASSYSPSRNEQFF. The CDR3 DNA is TGTGCCAGCAGTTACTCTCCTAGCCGTAATGAGCAGTTCTTC.

This clone was seen a handful of times. The rearrangement uses TRBV5-4 and TRBJ2-7; 8 bases match TRBD1. V lost 2 bases to trimming and J lost 6 bases; unmatched junction nucleotides: 7. Germline V gene lookup returns CDR1 SGHNT and CDR2 YYREEE (reference sequence). The CDR3 has 14 residues. Here the CDR3 reads CASSLRQGRFEQYF. The CDR3 bases are TGTGCCAGCAGCTTACGACAGGGGAGGTTCGAGCAGTACTTC.

This sequence joins TRBV15 and TRBJ2-2, with D perhaps matching TRBD1 (5 bases). CDR3 length: 17 amino acids. The V gene's germline CDR1 is LNHNV and CDR2 YYDKDF (reference sequence). Trimming took 0 bases from V and 7 from J, leaving 18 bases between them. CDR3 in amino acids: CATSRDFQGGVHGELFF. The CDR3 region has the DNA TGTGCCACCAGCAGAGATTTTCAGGGTGGGGTTCACGGGGAGCTGTTTTTT.